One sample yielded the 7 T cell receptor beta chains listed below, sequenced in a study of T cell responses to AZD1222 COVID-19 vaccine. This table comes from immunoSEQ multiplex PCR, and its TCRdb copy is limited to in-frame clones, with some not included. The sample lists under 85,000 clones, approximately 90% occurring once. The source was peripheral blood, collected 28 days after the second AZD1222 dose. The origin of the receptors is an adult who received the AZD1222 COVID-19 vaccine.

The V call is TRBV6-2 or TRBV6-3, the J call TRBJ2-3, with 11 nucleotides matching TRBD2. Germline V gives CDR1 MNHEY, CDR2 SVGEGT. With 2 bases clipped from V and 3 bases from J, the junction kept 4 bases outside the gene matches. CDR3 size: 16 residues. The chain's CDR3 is CASSYGTSGQTDTQYF. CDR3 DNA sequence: TGTGCCAGCAGTTACGGGACTAGCGGTCAGACAGATACGCAGTATTTT.

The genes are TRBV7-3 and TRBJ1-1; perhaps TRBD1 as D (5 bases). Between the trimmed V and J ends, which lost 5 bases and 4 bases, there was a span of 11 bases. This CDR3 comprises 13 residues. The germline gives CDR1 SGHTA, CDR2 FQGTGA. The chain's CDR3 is CASSPGRATEAFF. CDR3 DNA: TGTGCCAGCAGCCCCGGCAGGGCCACTGAAGCTTTCTTT.

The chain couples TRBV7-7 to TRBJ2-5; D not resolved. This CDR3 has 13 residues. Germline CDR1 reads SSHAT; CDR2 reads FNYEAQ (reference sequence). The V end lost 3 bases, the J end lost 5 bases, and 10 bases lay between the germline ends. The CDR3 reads CASSLLRFETQYF. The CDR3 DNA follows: TGTGCCAGCAGCTTGTTACGATTTGAGACCCAGTACTTC.

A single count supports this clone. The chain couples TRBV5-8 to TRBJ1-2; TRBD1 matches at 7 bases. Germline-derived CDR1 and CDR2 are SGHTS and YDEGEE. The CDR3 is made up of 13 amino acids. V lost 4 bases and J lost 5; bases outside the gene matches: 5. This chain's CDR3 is CASSLPGQYGYTF. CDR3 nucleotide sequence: TGTGCCAGCAGCCTACCGGGACAGTATGGCTACACCTTC.

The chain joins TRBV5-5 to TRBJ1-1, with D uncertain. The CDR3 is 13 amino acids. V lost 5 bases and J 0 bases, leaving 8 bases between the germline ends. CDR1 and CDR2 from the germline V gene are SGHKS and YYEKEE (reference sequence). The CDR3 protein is CASSFSVNTEAFF. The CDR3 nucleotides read TGTGCCAGCAGTTTCTCAGTGAACACTGAAGCTTTCTTT.

CDR3 sequence: CASSPRQGLNTEAFF. The CDR3 DNA sequence: TGTGCCAGCAGCCCCAGACAGGGATTGAACACTGAAGCTTTCTTT. This chain links TRBV7-9 with TRBJ1-1, with 7 bases aligning to TRBD1. Germline values: CDR1 SEHNR, CDR2 FQNEAQ (reference sequence). The CDR3 totals 15 residues. J lost 0 bases, V lost 5 bases, and 6 bases had no gene match.

CDR3: CASSGGRVANYGYTF. As DNA, the CDR3 is TGTGCCAGCAGCGGGGGCAGGGTAGCAAACTATGGCTACACCTTC. This rearrangement joins TRBV7-9 to TRBJ1-2, with a possible D match to TRBD1 (6 bases). The CDR3 has 15 amino acids. The germline V gene encodes CDR1 SEHNR and CDR2 FQNEAQ (reference sequence). Trimming left V 5 bases short and J 2 bases short, with 15 bases between.